This TCR beta chain was profiled in a study of T-cell memory formation after mild COVID-19. Study context: TCR clusters mostly belonged to single donors.

TCRdb called the 5' RACE reads again in MiXCR, with one record for every CDR3 protein. Of some 150,000 distinct CDR3 sequences detected, 11% to 15% appear once; the ten largest clones hold about 29%. Concerning this clonotype itself: Its antigen is unidentified.

The germline V gene has CDR1 MNHEY and CDR2 SVGEGT. There are 15 residues in the CDR3. Trimming pared 2 bases from V and 4 bases from J, leaving 15 bases between. Findings of the study overall: Contracting CD8+ clones were enriched in EMRA, CD4+ mainly in CM and EM. In pre-infection memory, a portion of responding clones appeared, which suggested that cross-reactive memory joined.

The V and J genes are TRBV6-2 or TRBV6-3 and TRBJ2-7; D is ambiguous. Input material: PBMCs or a T cell subset sorted from them (not recorded which). The clonotype was recovered from an adult woman who had mild COVID-19 (a few samples of this study predate the infection). Cell type and time point are not known. The CDR3 nucleotides are TGTGCCAGCAGTTACGGTCCCCCGACGGAATACGAGCAGTACTTC. The encoded protein is CASSYGPPTEYEQYF.